A single TCR beta chain is shown here with its context. Germline CDR1 and CDR2: MGHRA and YSYEKL. There are 15 residues in the CDR3. The V and J ends lost 1 base and 6 bases, in that order; junction bases with no gene match: 2. These data are taken from a study of shared clonotypes between healthy human individuals. The wider study: CD4 naive cells filled three plates per donor, CD4 memory three, CD8 naive two and CD8 memory one.

The assay was immunoSEQ multiplex PCR, and TCRdb's table has in-frame clones only and misses some. This sample has under 1,100,000 clones, with approximately 80% found just once. Each of the donors was a healthy adult who was HIV-negative and had not had a recent acute infection or vaccination. The rearrangement uses TRBV4-1 and TRBJ2-2; TRBD1 aligns across 10 bases. The sequenced material came from memory CD4+ T cells from PBMCs. Subset described: CD45RA-negative fraction. This clonotype originated in a young man in good health. Some clones in this sample may be carry-over from other donors' samples. The chain's CDR3 is CASSQVGQGAGELFF. In DNA, the CDR3 is TGCGCCAGCAGCCAAGTAGGACAGGGGGCCGGGGAGCTGTTTTTT.